The clone carrying this TCR beta chain was seen just once. Method: immunoSEQ multiplex PCR; TCRdb's copy keeps in-frame clones and lacks some. Of about 62,000 clones in the sample, roughly 90% are singletons; the top ten hold roughly 2.6%. The CDR3 is 14 residues long. V gave up 1 base and J gave up 5 bases, with 6 bases separating them. Germline V gene sequence: CDR1 LGHNA, CDR2 YNFKEQ. These data belong to a study of T cell changes during pregnancy in multiple sclerosis. This sequence was found in a female donor in good health, enrolled as a control in a pregnancy study. The genes are TRBV4-2 and TRBJ1-6; D is uncertain. The source was peripheral blood, collected in the second trimester of pregnancy. The chain's CDR3 is CASSQGENNSPLHF. CDR3 sequence (DNA): TGTGCCAGCAGCCAAGGAGAGAATAATTCACCCCTCCACTTT.